The T cell receptor (beta chain) described here comes from a study of cytomegalovirus exposure and HLA in healthy donors. Study findings and constraints: One variant, a missense change in DCLRE1C, was linked in a later analysis to TCR beta V- and J-gene trimming. In terms of immune exposure information, only CMV serostatus was available. It was reportedly the case that the classifier diagnosed cytomegalovirus status with high specificity and sensitivity. On later analysis, the bulk of CMV-associated TCR beta chains appeared to be HLA-restricted.

Use of 60 Vbeta and 13 Jbeta primers characterized the PCR. Assay used: immunoSEQ multiplex PCR; TCRdb lists only in-frame clones, some missing. The data show 150,000 or so clones, approximately 81% seen once. CDR1 and CDR2 (germline): SGDLS, YYNGEE. This CDR3 comprises 14 residues. V dropped 4 bases and J dropped 3 bases, with 14 bases sitting between them. As for this clone: Its antigen is currently unknown.

The V call is TRBV9, the J call TRBJ2-7; D may be TRBD2 (6 bases). What was sequenced was PBMCs. The receptor's source is a man aged 25-45 years in good health and CMV-seronegative. CDR3 bases: TGTGCCAGCAGCACCCGAGACGGGGGCTACGAGCAGTACTTC. Translation gives CASSTRDGGYEQYF. The whole variable domain, remainder taken from reference TRBV9 and TRBJ2-7, is DSGVTQTPKHLITATGQRVTLRCSPRSGDLSVYWYQQSLDQGLQFLIQYYNGEERAKGNILERFSAQQFPDLHSELNLSSLELGDSALYFCASSTRDGGYEQYFGPGTRLTVT.